Below are 6 T cell receptor beta chains sequenced from a single sample in a study of blood T cell repertoires in COVID-19. Here immunoSEQ multiplex PCR was the method, and the copy in TCRdb shows in-frame clones only, minus some. The sample consists of under 200,000 clones, approximately 82% of them appearing once. Material for sequencing was PBMCs or T cells enriched from blood (not recorded which). The receptors were sampled from a man aged 55 to 70 who had recovered from COVID-19.

Points on this clone: Other DNA sequences from this sample encode an identical CDR3 as well. The chain links TRBV18 to TRBJ1-2, with a weak D call TRBD1 (6 bases). Germline lookup yields CDR1 KGHSH and CDR2 LQKENI. V was clipped by 2 bases and J by 3 bases, with 7 bases between them. This CDR3 is built from 13 residues. DNA of the CDR3: TGTGCCAGCTCACCATCAGGGGACTATGGCTACACCTTC. It encodes CASSPSGDYGYTF.

The chain is built from TRBV3-1 (or the pseudogene TRBV3-2) and TRBJ1-2; TRBD1 aligns across 10 bases. With 7 bases clipped from V and 8 bases from J, the junction kept 13 bases outside the gene matches. CDR1 is LGHDT, CDR2 YNNKEL, per germline (reference sequence). This CDR3 is 15 amino acids long. The CDR3 DNA sequence: TGTGCCAGCACCCCCCACGGGACAGGGGCTCTCGGCTACACCTTC. Translating it yields CASTPHGTGALGYTF.

The chain links TRBV7-2 to TRBJ2-3; 10 bases match TRBD1. CDR3 length: 15 residues. Looked up from germline, CDR1 is SGHTA and CDR2 is FQGNSA. Germline trimming cut 6 bases from V and 2 bases from J; bases unmatched to any gene: 5. The CDR3 loop is CASRAGTGATDTQYF. Written as DNA, the CDR3 is TGTGCCAGCAGGGCCGGGACAGGGGCCACAGATACGCAGTATTTT.

The chain employs TRBV28 and TRBJ2-2, with 7 bases matching TRBD1. CDR3 length: 19 residues. Germline values: CDR1 MDHEN, CDR2 SYDVKM. The junction had 12 bases not matched to a gene; V was cut back by 2 bases and J by 0 bases. CDR3 nucleotides: TGTGCCAGCAGTTTAGAAGGCCAGGGGACAGCCTCGAACACCGGGGAGCTGTTTTTT. This translates into CASSLEGQGTASNTGELFF. The full variable domain, its missing parts supplied by reference TRBV28 and TRBJ2-2, is DVKVTQSSRYLVKRTGEKVFLECVQDMDHENMFWYRQDPGLGLRLIYFSYDVKMKEKGDIPEGYSVSREKKERFSLILESASTNQTSMYLCASSLEGQGTASNTGELFFGEGSRLTVL.

The rearrangement joins TRBV11-3 to TRBJ2-7; 14 nucleotides agree with TRBD2. Germline V CDR1 and CDR2: SGHNT, YENEEA. This CDR3 is built from 16 residues. V shed 5 bases and J 5 bases; nucleotides not matched to a gene: 8. DNA of the CDR3: TGTGCCAGCAGCCGAGGGACTAGCGGGAGTAGCGACGAGCAGTACTTC. Protein product: CASSRGTSGSSDEQYF.

This rearrangement joins TRBV19 to TRBJ1-1; tentatively, D is TRBD1 (5 bases). The CDR3 length is 15 residues. Germline V lookup: CDR1 LNHDA, CDR2 SQIVND (reference sequence). V lost 2 bases, J lost 6 bases, and 16 bases lay in between. DNA for the CDR3: TGTGCCAGTAGTATATGGCCAGGGAGGAGTTCTGAAGCTTTCTTT. This encodes CASSIWPGRSSEAFF.